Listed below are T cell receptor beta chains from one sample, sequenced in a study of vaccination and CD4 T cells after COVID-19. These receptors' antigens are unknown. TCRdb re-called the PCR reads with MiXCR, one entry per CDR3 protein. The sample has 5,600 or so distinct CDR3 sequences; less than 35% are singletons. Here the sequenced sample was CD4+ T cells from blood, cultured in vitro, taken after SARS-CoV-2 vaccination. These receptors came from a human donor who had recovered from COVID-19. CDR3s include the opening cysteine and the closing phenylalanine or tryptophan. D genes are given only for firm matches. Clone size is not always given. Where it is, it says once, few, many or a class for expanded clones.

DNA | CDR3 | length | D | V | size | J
TGTGCCACCAGGGACAGACTTAGCAATCAGCCCCAGCATTTT | CATRDRLSNQPQHF | 14 | TRBD1 | TRBV28 | few | TRBJ1-5
TGTGCCAGCAGTCTCTACAATCAGCCCCAGCATTTT | CASSLYNQPQHF | 12 | NA | TRBV12-3/TRBV12-4 | few | TRBJ1-5
TGTGCCAGCAGCTTCGGACTTTCGCGGGGTAATTCACCCCTCCACTTT | CASSFGLSRGNSPLHF | 16 | NA | TRBV5-4 | few | TRBJ1-6
TGCGCCAGCAGCCAGGCCCCGGGACGCCAAACAGATACGCAGTATTTT | CASSQAPGRQTDTQYF | 16 | NA | TRBV4-3 | NA | TRBJ2-3
TGTGCCAGCAGGGACCTCAATCAGCCCCAGCATTTT | CASRDLNQPQHF | 12 | NA | TRBV19 | medium-sized | TRBJ1-5
TGTGCCAGCAGTACCAGACAGCTTAACACCGGGGAGCTGTTTTTT | CASSTRQLNTGELFF | 15 | NA | TRBV6-1 | few | TRBJ2-2
TGTGCCAGCAGCCAAGCCCTCGGGAGTTTGGGCTACACCTTC | CASSQALGSLGYTF | 14 | NA | TRBV14 | medium-sized | TRBJ1-2
TGTGCCAGCAGTGAAGTGGCTAACTATGGCTACACCTTC | CASSEVANYGYTF | 13 | NA | TRBV6-1 | NA | TRBJ1-2
TGTGCCAGCACCATAGGCGGGGGTACCTACAATGAGCAGTTCTTC | CASTIGGGTYNEQFF | 15 | TRBD2 | TRBV6-1 | NA | TRBJ2-1
TGTGCCAGCAGCTCCTTAAGTCGGGTCACTGAAGCTTTCTTT | CASSSLSRVTEAFF | 14 | NA | TRBV7-9 | medium-sized | TRBJ1-1
TGTGCCAGCAGCCTCAGGTCCCAAGAGACCCAGTACTTC | CASSLRSQETQYF | 13 | NA | TRBV6-2/TRBV6-3 | NA | TRBJ2-5